These 15 T cell receptor beta chains originate from one sample sequenced in a study of T-cell memory formation after mild COVID-19. TCRdb analysed the 5' RACE reads with MiXCR anew, one entry per CDR3 protein. The repertoire holds 85,000 to 130,000 distinct CDR3 sequences, with roughly 12% as singletons. Sequencing input: PBMCs or a T cell subset sorted from them (not recorded which). These receptor sequences come from an adult woman who had mild COVID-19 (a few samples of this study predate the infection). Cell type and time point are not known.

In its sample, this clonotype was seen a few times. The V and J genes are TRBV10-3 and TRBJ2-7; D gene ambiguous. In germline, CDR1 is ENHRY, CDR2 SYGVKD. The CDR3 is 11 amino acids. Trimming took 1 base from V and 5 from J, leaving 3 bases between them. The CDR3 nucleotides are TGTGCCATCAGTGAGTATGACGAGCAGTACTTC. As protein: CAISEYDEQYF.

This clonotype was counted a few times. V is TRBV20-1 and J is TRBJ2-1; D unresolved. Germline V gene lookup returns CDR1 DFQATT and CDR2 SNEGSKA (reference sequence). The germline V and J ends were trimmed by 3 bases and 2 bases, with 17 bases remaining between them. The CDR3 covers 16 residues. CDR3: CSASHDSRVTYNEQFF. Written as DNA, the CDR3 is TGCAGTGCTAGCCATGACTCCCGCGTGACCTACAATGAGCAGTTCTTC.

This clonotype has only a few counts. The chain couples TRBV30 to TRBJ2-7; tentatively, D is TRBD1 (6 bases). The CDR3 length is 13 residues. CDR1 is GTSNPN, CDR2 SVGIG, per germline (reference sequence). V lost 3 bases and J lost 1, with 10 bases in between. DNA of the CDR3: TGTGCCTGGAGCACTGGGACATCCTACGAGCAGTACTTC. It specifies CAWSTGTSYEQYF.

This clonotype was found many times. This chain connects TRBV12-3 or TRBV12-4 to TRBJ2-7, with 7 nucleotides matching TRBD1. The CDR3 is 18 residues long. The V gene end was trimmed by 5 bases and the J gene end by 4 bases; junction bases not matched to a gene: 20. CDR3 region: CASSPDVYRGGYVYEQYF. The DNA for the CDR3 is TGTGCCAGCAGTCCAGACGTCTACAGGGGCGGTTATGTGTACGAGCAGTACTTC.

This clonotype was counted a few times. The chain combines TRBV7-9 with TRBJ2-5; 10 nucleotides match TRBD2. Germline-derived CDR1 and CDR2 are SEHNR and FQNEAQ (reference sequence). The CDR3 covers 14 residues. The junction had 4 bases not matched to a gene; V was cut back by 5 bases and J by 4 bases. CDR3 DNA: TGTGCCAGCAGCCCGGGGACTAGCGTAGAGACCCAGTACTTC. Encoded protein: CASSPGTSVETQYF.

The V gene is TRBV5-1, the J gene TRBJ1-1; the D gene is possibly TRBD1 (6 bases). Germline V lookup: CDR1 SGHRS, CDR2 YFSETQ. This CDR3 is 14 amino acids long. Trimming pared 3 bases from V and 0 bases from J, leaving 9 bases between. The CDR3 nucleotides read TGCGCCAGCAGCTGGACAGAGATGAACACTGAAGCTTTCTTT. Encoded protein: CASSWTEMNTEAFF.

The chain recombines TRBV7-9 with TRBJ1-1, with D possibly TRBD1 on 6 matching bases. Trimming removed 7 bases from V and 1 base from J, with 13 bases in between. Germline-derived CDR1 and CDR2 are SEHNR and FQNEAQ (reference sequence). The CDR3 length is 14 residues. CDR3 protein: CASIDGGTNTEAFF. CDR3 bases: TGTGCCAGCATCGACGGGGGCACGAACACTGAAGCTTTCTTT.

This chain joins TRBV20-1 and TRBJ2-3; D unresolved. Germline V gives CDR1 DFQATT, CDR2 SNEGSKA (reference sequence). Trimming removed 2 bases from V and 0 bases from J, with 9 bases in between. The CDR3 runs to 14 residues. In nucleotides, the CDR3 is TGCAGTGCTAGACGGGTCCTCAGCACAGATACGCAGTATTTT. As protein: CSARRVLSTDTQYF.

The gene calls are TRBV7-9 and TRBJ2-2; 7 nucleotides agree with TRBD2. V shed 9 bases and J 2 bases; nucleotides not matched to a gene: 6. The CDR3 has 14 amino acids. Per the germline V gene, CDR1 is SEHNR and CDR2 is FQNEAQ (reference sequence). The CDR3 DNA is TGTGCCAGTCCATCGGGAGGTAACACCGGGGAGCTGTTTTTT. It encodes CASPSGGNTGELFF.

This clonotype was seen only once. The chain recombines TRBV12-3 or TRBV12-4 with TRBJ2-3; D is possibly TRBD2 (6 bases). Trimming removed 6 bases at V and 4 bases at J, with 26 bases between. This CDR3 is built from 18 residues. The CDR3 DNA reads as TGTGCCAGCAGAACAGCCCGTGACAGCGCGGGAAATGCAGATACGCAGTATTTT. It encodes CASRTARDSAGNADTQYF.

The rearrangement links TRBV4-1 to TRBJ2-1; 12 bases agree with TRBD1. With 4 bases clipped from V and 8 bases from J, the junction kept 15 bases outside the gene matches. The germline gives CDR1 MGHRA, CDR2 YSYEKL. The CDR3 sequence is 18 residues long. The CDR3 nucleotides read TGCGCCAGCAGCCTAGGGGCCCCAGGGACAGGGGGCCAGTATGAGCAGTTCTTC. Translated, it gives CASSLGAPGTGGQYEQFF.

This clonotype was found many times. The chain couples TRBV7-9 to TRBJ2-7; D call uncertain. Germline V gene sequence: CDR1 SEHNR, CDR2 FQNEAQ (reference sequence). The V gene lost 5 bases and the J gene lost 4 bases, with 12 bases spanning the gap. This CDR3 has 13 residues. The CDR3 nucleotides read TGTGCCAGCAGCCCAGGCTGGAATTACGAGCAGTACTTC. Translation gives CASSPGWNYEQYF.

This clonotype turned up a few times. The chain employs TRBV7-9 and TRBJ2-6, with TRBD2 matching over 9 bases. Per germline, CDR1 SEHNR and CDR2 FQNEAQ (reference sequence). Trimming cost V 5 bases and J 4 bases; bases outside gene matches: 12. The CDR3 runs to 18 residues. The CDR3 DNA follows: TGTGCCAGCAGCCTTATAGCGGGAGAGGGTTCCGGGGCCAACGTCCTGACTTTC. Translation gives CASSLIAGEGSGANVLTF.

This clonotype was counted only a few times. The chain recombines TRBV7-2 with TRBJ2-5; D is undetermined. Germline-derived CDR1 and CDR2 are SGHTA and FQGNSA. V was cut by 4 bases and J by 1 base, with 10 bases left in between. The CDR3 totals 14 residues. CDR3 sequence: CASSSSHFQETQYF. As DNA, the CDR3 is TGTGCCAGCAGCTCGAGTCACTTCCAAGAGACCCAGTACTTC.

A few counts support this clonotype. CDR3 sequence reads: CASSYSRQGSRTHNEQFF. The CDR3 bases are TGTGCCAGCAGTTACTCGAGACAGGGCAGCCGCACCCACAATGAGCAGTTCTTC. The J gene is TRBJ2-1, the V gene TRBV6-2 or TRBV6-3, with 7 nucleotides matching TRBD1. Germline assignment: CDR1 MNHEY and CDR2 SVGEGT. V was clipped by 0 bases and J by 5 bases; unmatched bases: 13. The length of the CDR3 is 18 residues.